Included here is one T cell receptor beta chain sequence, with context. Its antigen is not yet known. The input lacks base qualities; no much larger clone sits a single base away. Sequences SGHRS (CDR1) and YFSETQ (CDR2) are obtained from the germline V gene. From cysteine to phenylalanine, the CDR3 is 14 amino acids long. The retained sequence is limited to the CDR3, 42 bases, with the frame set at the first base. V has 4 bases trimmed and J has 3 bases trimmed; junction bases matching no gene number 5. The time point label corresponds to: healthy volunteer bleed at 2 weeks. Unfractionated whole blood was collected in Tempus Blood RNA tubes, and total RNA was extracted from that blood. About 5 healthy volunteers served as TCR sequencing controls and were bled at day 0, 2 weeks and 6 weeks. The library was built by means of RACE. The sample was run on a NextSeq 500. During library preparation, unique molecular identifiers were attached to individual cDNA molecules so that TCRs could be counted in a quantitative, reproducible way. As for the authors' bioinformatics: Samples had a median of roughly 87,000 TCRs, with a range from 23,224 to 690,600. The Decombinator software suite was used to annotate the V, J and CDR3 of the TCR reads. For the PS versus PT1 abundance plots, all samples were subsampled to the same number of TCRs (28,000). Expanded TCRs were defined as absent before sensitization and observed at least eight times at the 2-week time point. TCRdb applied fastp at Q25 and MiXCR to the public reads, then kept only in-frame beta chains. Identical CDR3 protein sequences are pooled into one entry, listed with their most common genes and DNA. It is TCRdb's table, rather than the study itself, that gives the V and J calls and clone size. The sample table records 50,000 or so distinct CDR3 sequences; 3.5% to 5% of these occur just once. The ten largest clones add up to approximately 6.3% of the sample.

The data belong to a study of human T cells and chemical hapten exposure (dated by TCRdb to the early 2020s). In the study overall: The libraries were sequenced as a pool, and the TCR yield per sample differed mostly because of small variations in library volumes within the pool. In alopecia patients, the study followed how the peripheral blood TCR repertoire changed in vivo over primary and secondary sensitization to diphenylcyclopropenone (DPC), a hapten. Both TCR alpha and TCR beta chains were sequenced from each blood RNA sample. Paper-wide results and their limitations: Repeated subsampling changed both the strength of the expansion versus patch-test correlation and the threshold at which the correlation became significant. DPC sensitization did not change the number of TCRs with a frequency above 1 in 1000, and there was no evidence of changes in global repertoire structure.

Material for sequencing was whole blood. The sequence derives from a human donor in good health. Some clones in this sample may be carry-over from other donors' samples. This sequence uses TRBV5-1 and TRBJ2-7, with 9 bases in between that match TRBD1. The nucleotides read TGCGCCAGCAGCCCCGGGACAGGGTACTACGAGCAGTACTTC. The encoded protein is CASSPGTGYYEQYF.